The rows below give T cell receptor beta chains drawn from one sample of a study of CD8 T cells in ankylosing spondylitis. MiXCR, run by TCRdb on the 5' RACE reads, gives a single entry per CDR3 protein. The data hold about 540,000 distinct CDR3 sequences, with over 9.5% observed a single time. Specimen: blood, either unsorted or a sorted T cell fraction (not recorded which). The receptors originated from a male donor with ankylosing spondylitis. Both conserved end residues are part of each CDR3.

V: TRBV20-1
J: TRBJ2-5
CDR3: CSAREGAGQGETQYF

V: TRBV27
J: TRBJ1-2
CDR3: CASSPTPRGQGRYGYTF

V: TRBV7-8
J: TRBJ2-5
CDR3: CASSLERVGRGTQYF

V: TRBV20-1
J: TRBJ1-5
CDR3: CSARDPGTPAQPQHF

V: TRBV28
J: TRBJ2-3
CDR3: CASSSYSTQGTSTDTQYF

V: TRBV7-9
J: TRBJ2-1
CDR3: CASSPELAPGPGEQFF

V: TRBV12-3/TRBV12-4
J: TRBJ2-5
CDR3: CASTPGLLIVETQYF

V: TRBV5-1
J: TRBJ1-1
CDR3: CASSLSDPTGGTEAFF

V: TRBV20-1
J: TRBJ2-2
CDR3: CSALTSGRPTNTGELFF

V: TRBV5-1
J: TRBJ2-4
CDR3: CASSDRLENIQYF

V: TRBV5-4
J: TRBJ2-2
CDR3: CASSRAFNTGELFF

V: TRBV20-1
J: TRBJ2-3
CDR3: CSATKGSGADTQYF

V: TRBV30
J: TRBJ1-1
CDR3: CAWKSYSPEAFF

V: TRBV20-1
J: TRBJ2-2
CDR3: CSARLPGELFF

V: TRBV12-3/TRBV12-4
J: TRBJ1-1
CDR3: CASSPRTSTGNTEAFF

V: TRBV28
J: TRBJ1-5
CDR3: CASSSTGRSNQPQHF

V: TRBV5-1
J: TRBJ2-1
CDR3: CASSLVLGNDNEQFF

V: TRBV10-3
J: TRBJ2-1
CDR3: CAISAQQGLNEQFF

V: TRBV6-5
J: TRBJ2-2
CDR3: CASSSGGGKVGAGELFF

V: TRBV5-5
J: TRBJ2-5
CDR3: CASSLLGRAEETQYF

V: TRBV29-1
J: TRBJ2-2
CDR3: CSAGEFGELFF

V: TRBV30
J: TRBJ2-1
CDR3: CALGQDLFLGNEQFF

V: TRBV28
J: TRBJ1-5
CDR3: CASRGPGANQPQHF

V: TRBV12-3/TRBV12-4
J: TRBJ2-2
CDR3: CALDRSISGELFF

V: TRBV18
J: TRBJ2-2
CDR3: CASSLTESTGELFF

V: TRBV5-1
J: TRBJ2-1
CDR3: CASSRDRANEQFF

V: TRBV20-1
J: TRBJ2-5
CDR3: CSALPSQAIETQYF

V: TRBV20-1
J: TRBJ2-1
CDR3: CSVPGLALYNEQFF

V: TRBV20-1
J: TRBJ2-3
CDR3: CSAPSLDREVGDTQYF

V: TRBV11-2
J: TRBJ2-7
CDR3: CASSFDVGGGQGYEQYF

V: TRBV3-1
J: TRBJ1-5
CDR3: CASSHGFGNQPQHF

V: TRBV7-9
J: TRBJ1-5
CDR3: CASSRSLPNQPQHF

V: TRBV7-9
J: TRBJ1-3
CDR3: CASKPGQAGNTIYF

V: TRBV20-1
J: TRBJ2-1
CDR3: CSAAIASYNEQFF

V: TRBV7-9
J: TRBJ1-5
CDR3: CASSLNEAWRPQHF

V: TRBV5-1
J: TRBJ1-1
CDR3: CASSLGTGTMNTEAFF

V: TRBV7-2
J: TRBJ2-1
CDR3: CASSLNGGMPYNEQFF

V: TRBV12-3/TRBV12-4
J: TRBJ2-3
CDR3: CASYKGGTDTQYF

V: TRBV7-8
J: TRBJ1-5
CDR3: CASSQASNQPQHF

V: TRBV20-1
J: TRBJ2-5
CDR3: CSARAPPLPVASQETQYF

V: TRBV18
J: TRBJ1-1
CDR3: CASSPGDRPMNTEAFF

V: TRBV19
J: TRBJ2-1
CDR3: CASRGDMHEQFF

V: TRBV10-3
J: TRBJ2-7
CDR3: CAIRKTPGTGQGQSEQYF

V: TRBV4-1
J: TRBJ2-5
CDR3: CASSQVRKRESQETQYF

V: TRBV15
J: TRBJ1-5
CDR3: CATSREFRGRQPQHF